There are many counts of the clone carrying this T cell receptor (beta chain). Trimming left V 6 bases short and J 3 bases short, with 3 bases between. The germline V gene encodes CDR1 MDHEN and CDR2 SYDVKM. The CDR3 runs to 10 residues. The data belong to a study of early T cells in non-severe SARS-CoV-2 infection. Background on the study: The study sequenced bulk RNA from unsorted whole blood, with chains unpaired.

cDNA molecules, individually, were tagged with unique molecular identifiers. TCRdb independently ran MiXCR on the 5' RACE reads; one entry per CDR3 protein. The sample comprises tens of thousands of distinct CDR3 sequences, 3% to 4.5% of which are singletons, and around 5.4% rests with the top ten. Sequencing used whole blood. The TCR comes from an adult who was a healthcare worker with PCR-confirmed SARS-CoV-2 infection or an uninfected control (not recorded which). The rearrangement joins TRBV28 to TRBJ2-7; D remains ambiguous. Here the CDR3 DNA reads TGTGCCAGCAGCCTCTACGAGCAGTACTTC. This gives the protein CASSLYEQYF.